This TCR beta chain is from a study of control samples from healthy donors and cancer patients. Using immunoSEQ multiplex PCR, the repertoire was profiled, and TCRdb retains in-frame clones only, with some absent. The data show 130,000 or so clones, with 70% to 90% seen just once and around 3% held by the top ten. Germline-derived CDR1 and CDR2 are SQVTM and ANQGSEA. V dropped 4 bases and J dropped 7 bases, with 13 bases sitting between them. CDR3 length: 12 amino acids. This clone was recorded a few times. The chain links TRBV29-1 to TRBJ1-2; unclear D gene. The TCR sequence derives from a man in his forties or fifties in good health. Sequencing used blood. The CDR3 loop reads CSVVSGFGGYTF. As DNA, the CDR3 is TGCAGCGTTGTATCTGGGTTCGGTGGCTACACCTTC.